The 6 T cell receptor beta chains below all came from one sample that was sequenced in a study of blood T cell repertoires in COVID-19. The protocol was immunoSEQ multiplex PCR, while the TCRdb copy is restricted to in-frame clones and leaves out a portion. The repertoire includes roughly 200,000 clones, about 85% of them detected once, and roughly 18% sits in the top ten. Source material: peripheral blood. The receptors stem from a person between 65 and 79 years old with COVID-19, enrolled during active disease.

The chain employs TRBV7-3 and TRBJ1-3, with 7 bases fitting TRBD1. V was clipped by 1 base and J by 8 bases; unmatched bases: 8. Germline CDR1 is SGHTA and CDR2 is FQGTGA. The CDR3 sequence is 15 residues long. The CDR3 loop is CASSLSRGRTHTIYF. For the CDR3, the DNA is TGTGCCAGCAGCTTAAGCAGGGGGAGAACTCACACCATATATTTT.

The chain recombines TRBV11-2 with TRBJ2-1, with D possibly TRBD2 on 6 matching bases. V was clipped by 1 base and J by 12 bases, with 7 bases between them. CDR1 and CDR2 from the germline V gene are SGHAT and FQNNGV. This CDR3 is 11 amino acids long. The CDR3 nucleotides read TGTGCCAGCAGCTTAGGCGGGGCGCAGTTCTTC. This sequence encodes CASSLGGAQFF.

This sequence joins TRBV4-1 and TRBJ1-5; 10 nucleotides line up with TRBD1. With 1 base clipped from V and 3 bases from J, the junction kept 3 bases outside the gene matches. This CDR3 comprises 16 residues. Germline V gives CDR1 MGHRA, CDR2 YSYEKL. The chain's CDR3 is CASSQVGTGANQPQHF. The DNA for the CDR3 is TGCGCCAGCAGCCAAGTGGGGACAGGGGCCAATCAGCCCCAGCATTTT.

This clone occurred a few times. This chain joins TRBV7-8 and TRBJ1-4; D is ambiguous. Trimming removed 5 bases at V and 0 bases at J, with 10 bases between. This CDR3 spans 15 amino acids. Germline V CDR1 and CDR2: SGHVS, FQNEAQ. CDR3 amino acids: CASSNRDTTNEKLFF. DNA for the CDR3: TGTGCCAGCAGCAACCGGGATACAACTAATGAAAAACTGTTTTTT.

This chain joins TRBV29-1 and TRBJ1-1, with unresolved D. V gave up 3 bases and J gave up 0 bases, with 8 bases separating them. CDR1 and CDR2 (germline): SQVTM, ANQGSEA. The CDR3 sequence is 13 residues long. CDR3 in amino acids: CSVDTELNTEAFF. The DNA for the CDR3 is TGCAGCGTTGATACTGAACTGAACACTGAAGCTTTCTTT. Full variable domain (missing parts from reference TRBV29-1 and TRBJ1-1): SAVISQKPSRDICQRGTSLTIQCQVDSQVTMMFWYRQQPGQSLTLIATANQGSEATYESGFVIDKFPISRPNLTFSTLTVSNMSPEDSSIYLCSVDTELNTEAFFGQGTRLTVV.

The chain joins TRBV6-6 to TRBJ2-2, with D maybe TRBD2 (5 bases). Germline V gives CDR1 MNHNY, CDR2 SVGAGI (reference sequence). V lost 2 bases and J 7 bases, leaving 11 bases between the germline ends. CDR3 length: 14 residues. CDR3 nucleotide sequence: TGTGCCAGCAGTTACGAGGGTATGAACGGGGAGCTGTTTTTT. Residues: CASSYEGMNGELFF.